The following is a TCR beta chain sequence with its context. V gave up 3 bases and J gave up 3 bases, with 14 bases separating them. The CDR3 sequence is 15 residues long. CDR1 SGHVS and CDR2 FQNEAQ come from the germline V gene. The sample comes from a study of CD8+ T cells in alopecia areata. Treatment defined: oral pan-JAK inhibitor, 5-10 mg twice daily. Extracted RNA was reverse transcribed into cDNA, the sequencing template. Repertoires were generated with immunoSEQ multiplex PCR, while TCRdb's copy carries only in-frame clones and drops some. The table includes 90,000 to 120,000 clones, 84% detected once.

This TCR derives from a human donor with alopecia areata. Sequences were derived from CD8+ T cells sorted from blood, sampled at week 24, from a patient treated with tofacitinib. V gene TRBV7-8 combines with J gene TRBJ2-5; D possibly corresponds to TRBD1 (6 bases). The CDR3 region is CASSFPQGWEETQYF. In DNA, the CDR3 is TGTGCCAGCAGCTTTCCACAGGGATGGGAAGAGACCCAGTACTTC.